The clone carrying this TCR beta chain was seen only a few times. These data are taken from a study of shared clonotypes between healthy human individuals. For the study at large: Per donor, CD8 memory used one plate, CD8 naive used two, CD4 memory used three and CD4 naive used three.

This table comes from immunoSEQ multiplex PCR, and its TCRdb copy is limited to in-frame clones, with some not included. The repertoire holds about 1 million clones, with around 76% as singletons. Sequences were obtained from memory CD4+ T cells sorted from blood. The subset denotes: CD45RA-negative fraction. The receptor was derived from a man aged 18-30 years in good health.

CDR3 sequence reads: CASSQALGGNTEAFF. In DNA, the CDR3 is TGCGCCAGCAGCCAAGCATTAGGAGGGAACACTGAAGCTTTCTTT. The chain employs TRBV4-3 and TRBJ1-1; D is unresolved. Germline-derived CDR1 and CDR2 are LGHNA and YSLEER. V was clipped by 1 base and J by 1 base, with 10 bases between them. This CDR3 is 15 amino acids long.